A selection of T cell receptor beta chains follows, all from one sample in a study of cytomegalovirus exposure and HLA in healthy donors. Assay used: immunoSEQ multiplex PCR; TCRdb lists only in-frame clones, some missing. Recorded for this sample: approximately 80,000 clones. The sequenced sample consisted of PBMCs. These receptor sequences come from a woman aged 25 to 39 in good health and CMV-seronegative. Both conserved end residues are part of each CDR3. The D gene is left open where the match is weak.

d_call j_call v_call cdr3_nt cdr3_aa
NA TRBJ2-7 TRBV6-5 TGTGCCAGCAGTTACTCGGGCACCTCCTACGAGCAGTACTTC CASSYSGTSYEQYF
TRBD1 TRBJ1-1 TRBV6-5 TGTGCCAGCAGACTAGGGACAGGGAGAACTGAAGCTTTCTTT CASRLGTGRTEAFF
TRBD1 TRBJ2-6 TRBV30 TGTGCCTGGAGTCAGGACAGGGTCCTCTCTGGGGCCAACGTCCTGACTTTC CAWSQDRVLSGANVLTF
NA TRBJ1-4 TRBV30 TGTGCCTGGAGTAGCGGTCAGGGGAGTCTCAATGAAAAACTGTTTTTT CAWSSGQGSLNEKLFF
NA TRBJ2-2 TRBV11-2 TGTGCCAGCAGCCCGACCCAGGGAAACACCGGGGAGCTGTTTTTT CASSPTQGNTGELFF
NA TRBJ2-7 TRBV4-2 TGTGCCAGCAGCCAAGACTTAGGGGGAGGGCCTACCTACGAGCAGTACTTC CASSQDLGGGPTYEQYF
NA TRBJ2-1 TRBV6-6 TGTGCCAGCAGTTACAGACTGCCCAGGGACAATGAGCAGTTCTTC CASSYRLPRDNEQFF
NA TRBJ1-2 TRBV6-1 TGTGCCAGCAGCCCAGGGGTCGTCTATGGCTACACCTTC CASSPGVVYGYTF
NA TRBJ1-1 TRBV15 TGTGCCACCAGCAGGGAGGCCTACACTGAAGCTTTCTTT CATSREAYTEAFF
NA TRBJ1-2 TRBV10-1 TGCGCCAGCAGCGCCAGGGGTAAGGACTATGGCTACACCTTC CASSARGKDYGYTF
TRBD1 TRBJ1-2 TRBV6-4 TGTGCCAGCAGTGACGGGACAGCAACTAACTATGGCTACACCTTC CASSDGTATNYGYTF
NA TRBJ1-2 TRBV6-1 TGTGCCAGCAGTGAAAGGGGTGGCAGTTTTAGGTTGGCTAACTATGGCTACACCTTC CASSERGGSFRLANYGYTF
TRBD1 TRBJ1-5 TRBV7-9 TGTGCCAGCAGCTTCCAGGGGGATCAGCCCCAGCATTTT CASSFQGDQPQHF
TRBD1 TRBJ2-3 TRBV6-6 TGTGCCAGCAGTTCCGACAGGGTCACAGATACGCAGTATTTT CASSSDRVTDTQYF
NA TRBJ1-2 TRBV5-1 TGCGCCAGCAGCTTGTCGCAGTCCTATGGCTACACCTTC CASSLSQSYGYTF
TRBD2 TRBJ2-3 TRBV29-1 TGCAGCGTTGAGGCCGTATCTAGCGGGGGTTTAAGTTATACGCAGTATTTT CSVEAVSSGGLSYTQYF
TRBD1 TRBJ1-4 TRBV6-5 TGTGCCAGCAGCCCGGACAGGAGGGGTAATGAAAAACTGTTTTTT CASSPDRRGNEKLFF
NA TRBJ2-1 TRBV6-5 TGTGCCAGCAGAGGGGCTGGCTACAATGAGCAGTTCTTC CASRGAGYNEQFF
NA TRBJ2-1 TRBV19 TGTGCCAGTAGCCCCGACAGGAGCTCCTACAATGAGCAGTTCTTC CASSPDRSSYNEQFF
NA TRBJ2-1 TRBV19 TGTGCCAGTAGCTGGGGTCAGGGTTGGCCCAATGGGGACAATGAGCAGTTCTTC CASSWGQGWPNGDNEQFF
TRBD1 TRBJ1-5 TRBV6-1 TGTGCCAGCAGTGGGACAGGCGGGAATCAGCCCCAGCATTTT CASSGTGGNQPQHF
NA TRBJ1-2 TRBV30 TGTGCCTCCCCCCGGGAGGCAGGCAACTATGGCTACACCTTC CASPREAGNYGYTF
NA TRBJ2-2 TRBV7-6 TGTGCCAGCAGCTTAGTACAGAACACCGGGGAGCTGTTTTTT CASSLVQNTGELFF